Shown below are 30 T cell receptor beta chains from a single sample sequenced in a study of OX40 agonist ivuxolimab in advanced cancers. Data came from immunoSEQ multiplex PCR; TCRdb stores just in-frame clones and leaves some out. The sample has approximately 70,000 clones; roughly four fifths are singletons. Sequences were derived from CD4+ or CD8+ T cells sorted from blood, sampled in a trial of the OX40 agonist ivuxolimab. The receptors here all came from an adult with an advanced solid tumor such as melanoma, head and neck, liver or kidney cancer.

The CDR3 coding sequence is TGTGCCTGGAGTGTACTGGAGGATACGCAGTATTTT. Protein: CAWSVLEDTQYF. The chain employs TRBV30 and TRBJ2-3; D not resolved. V was trimmed by 0 bases and J by 6 bases, leaving 7 bases between them. Germline CDR1 GTSNPN, CDR2 SVGIG (reference sequence). The CDR3 spans 12 residues. The full variable domain, with the rest looked up from reference TRBV30 and TRBJ2-3, is SQTIHQWPATLVQPVGSPLSLECTVEGTSNPNLYWYRQAAGRGLQLLFYSVGIGQISSEVPQNLSASRPQDRQFILSSKKLLLSDSGFYLCAWSVLEDTQYFGPGTRLTVL.

The chain couples TRBV15 to TRBJ1-4; possible D gene TRBD1, 5 bases. Germline-derived CDR1 and CDR2 are LNHNV and YYDKDF (reference sequence). The ends were cut back, 0 bases at V and 5 bases at J, with 10 bases in the middle. This CDR3 is built from 15 residues. CDR3: CATSRDSRENEKLFF. DNA of the CDR3: TGTGCCACCAGCAGAGATAGCAGGGAGAATGAAAAACTGTTTTTT.

With respect to this clone: The junction shows a germline mismatch at one end, possibly a read error. The chain uses TRBV28 and TRBJ1-2; D is possibly TRBD1 (6 bases). Per the germline V gene, CDR1 is MDHEN and CDR2 is SYDVKM. The CDR3 has 17 amino acids. The CDR3 is CASSLWGGGYRGYGYTF. The CDR3, as DNA: TGTGCCAGCAGTCTATGGGGGGGCGGATACAGAGGCTATGGCTACACCTTC.

V is TRBV18 and J is TRBJ2-2; TRBD1 aligns across 7 bases. Trimming cost V 4 bases and J 2 bases; bases outside gene matches: 10. Looked up from germline, CDR1 is KGHSH and CDR2 is LQKENI. This CDR3 region has 17 residues. The CDR3 is CASSQQRTGVNTGELFF. The CDR3 DNA is TGTGCCAGCTCACAACAAAGAACAGGGGTAAACACCGGGGAGCTGTTTTTT. The whole variable domain, filled in from reference TRBV18 and TRBJ2-2, reads NAGVMQNPRHLVRRRGQEARLRCSPMKGHSHVYWYRQLPEEGLKFMVYLQKENIIDESGMPKERFSAEFPKEGPSILRIQQVVRGDSAAYFCASSQQRTGVNTGELFFGEGSRLTVL.

V is TRBV4-1 and J is TRBJ2-3; weak D call: TRBD2 (7 bases). The CDR3 consists of 14 residues. CDR1 is MGHRA, CDR2 YSYEKL, per germline. Trimming removed 4 bases at V and 5 bases at J, with 13 bases between. In nucleotides, the CDR3 is TGCGCCAGCAGCCGGGGGGGGGCTGAAGATACGCAGTATTTT. This codes for CASSRGGAEDTQYF.

The sample holds a few counts of this clone. V usage is TRBV2 and J usage is TRBJ1-4, with 7 bases lining up with TRBD1. CDR3 length equals 14 residues. Germline assignment: CDR1 SNHLY and CDR2 FYNNEI. After removal of 3 bases from V and 8 bases from J, the junction contained 6 bases not matched to a gene. CDR3 protein: CASSEPGTAEKLFF. In DNA, the CDR3 is TGTGCCAGCAGTGAGCCCGGGACAGCGGAAAAACTGTTTTTT.

This rearrangement joins TRBV21-1 to TRBJ2-1; TRBD1 reflects the table's D call only, with no check against the DNA. TRBV21-1 is an annotated pseudogene. The CDR3 runs 17 residues. The CDR3 here is CASSIPGHHCSYNEQFF. The CDR3 coding sequence is TGTGCCAGCAGCATACCGGGACACCATTGCTCCTACAATGAGCAGTTCTTC.

The gene calls are TRBV5-6 and TRBJ2-5; 10 nucleotides line up with TRBD1. Germline CDR1 is SGHDT and CDR2 is YYEEEE. V lost 0 bases and J lost 5; bases outside the gene matches: 4. The CDR3 has 15 residues. The CDR3 sequence: CASSLVDRGHETQYF. CDR3 bases: TGTGCCAGCAGCTTGGTTGACAGGGGGCACGAGACCCAGTACTTC.

A note on this clone: The junction and the germline gene differ at one end; a read error may be behind it. The chain has TRBV2 and TRBJ1-5; 12 bases are a match to TRBD1. CDR1 is SNHLY, CDR2 FYNNEI, per germline. The CDR3 spans 17 residues. CDR3 region: CASTLQSGTGGNQPQHF. CDR3 in DNA: TGTGCCAGCACCCTCCAGTCCGGGACAGGGGGCAACCAGCCCCAGCATTTT.

This chain uses TRBV9 with TRBJ2-1; 11 nucleotides agree with TRBD2. CDR3 size: 21 residues. The germline V gene has CDR1 SGDLS and CDR2 YYNGEE. The ends lost 3 bases at V and 6 bases at J; junction bases unmatched: 23. DNA of the CDR3: TGTGCCAGCAGCGCCGAGACCTGGGCTAGCGGGAGGTCCCGGGGTACCAATGAGCAGTTCTTC. This gives the protein CASSAETWASGRSRGTNEQFF. Based on the CDR3 plus reference TRBV9 and TRBJ2-1, the full variable domain is DSGVTQTPKHLITATGQRVTLRCSPRSGDLSVYWYQQSLDQGLQFLIQYYNGEERAKGNILERFSAQQFPDLHSELNLSSLELGDSALYFCASSAETWASGRSRGTNEQFFGPGTRLTVL.

The gene calls are TRBV2 and TRBJ1-3, with unresolved D. Germline CDR1 is SNHLY and CDR2 is FYNNEI. This CDR3 region has 12 residues. Trimming removed 8 bases from V and 4 bases from J, with 9 bases in between. CDR3 nucleotide sequence: TGTGCCAGCGGAAACGGGGGAAACACCATATATTTT. It is translated as CASGNGGNTIYF.

This clone was detected a few times. This chain links TRBV19 with TRBJ1-1, with 10 bases fitting TRBD1. In germline, CDR1 is LNHDA, CDR2 SQIVND (reference sequence). V shed 5 bases and J 8 bases; nucleotides not matched to a gene: 14. The CDR3 spans 16 residues. CDR3: CASSVDRGQVGSEAFF. CDR3 nucleotide sequence: TGTGCCAGTAGTGTCGACAGGGGGCAGGTCGGTTCGGAAGCTTTCTTT.

The gene calls are TRBV11-2 and TRBJ2-7; 9 bases map to TRBD1. The CDR3 length is 16 residues. J was trimmed by 1 base and V by 4 bases; bases with no gene match: 8. Germline CDR1 SGHAT, CDR2 FQNNGV. The CDR3 here is CASSSRPGTGSYEQYF. CDR3 DNA sequence: TGTGCCAGCAGCTCTCGTCCCGGGACAGGGTCCTACGAGCAGTACTTC.

The chain couples TRBV9 to TRBJ2-5, with 7 nucleotides matching TRBD2. This CDR3 has 13 amino acids. V shed 6 bases, J shed 4 bases, and the junction held 6 bases outside the gene matches. Germline lookup yields CDR1 SGDLS and CDR2 YYNGEE. In DNA, the CDR3 is TGTGCCAGCACGGCGGGAGCTGGAGAGACCCAGTACTTC. It translates to CASTAGAGETQYF.

The chain is built from TRBV7-8 and TRBJ2-2, with no clear D. Trimming cost V 5 bases and J 7 bases, with 8 bases left between them. Germline V CDR1 and CDR2: SGHVS, FQNEAQ. The CDR3 is 12 residues long. For the CDR3, the DNA is TGTGCCAGCAGCGCTTTAATCGGGGAGCTGTTTTTT. Residues: CASSALIGELFF.

This clone has a handful of counts. This chain joins TRBV11-3 and TRBJ2-2; 13 bases agree with TRBD2. Per the germline V gene, CDR1 is SGHNT and CDR2 is YENEEA. This CDR3 is 15 amino acids long. With V trimmed by 4 bases and J by 6 bases, 2 bases remained unmatched. This CDR3 reads CASSSGLAGAGELFF. In DNA form, the CDR3 reads TGTGCCAGCAGCTCAGGACTAGCGGGAGCCGGGGAGCTGTTTTTT.

The V call is TRBV27, the J call TRBJ2-5, with 11 bases lining up with TRBD2. The CDR3 length is 15 residues. V lost 2 bases to trimming and J lost 6 bases; unmatched junction nucleotides: 5. Germline lookup yields CDR1 MNHEY and CDR2 SMNVEV (reference sequence). CDR3 coding DNA: TGTGCCAGCAGTTTACTCACTAGCGGGAGTAAGACCCAGTACTTC. It translates to CASSLLTSGSKTQYF.

This chain links TRBV10-3 with TRBJ2-7, with a weak D call TRBD1 (8 bases). V lost 3 bases and J 2 bases, leaving 14 bases between the germline ends. The CDR3 has 15 residues. CDR1 is ENHRY and CDR2 is SYGVKD in the germline V gene. The DNA of the CDR3 is TGTGCCATCAGTGATGGAGCGGGACAGGCCTACGAGCAGTACTTC. Amino acid sequence: CAISDGAGQAYEQYF.

This chain connects TRBV7-3 to TRBJ2-3; 9 bases map to TRBD2. Germline-derived CDR1 and CDR2 are SGHTA and FQGTGA. Germline trimming cut 6 bases from V and 2 bases from J; bases unmatched to any gene: 9. The CDR3 is 16 residues long. The CDR3 DNA reads TGTGCCAGCAGTATGGCAGCGGGGGGTTCCACAGATACGCAGTATTTT. Its protein product is CASSMAAGGSTDTQYF.

The rearrangement links TRBV6-5 to TRBJ1-2; 12 bases are shared with TRBD1. The CDR3 runs 14 residues. The germline V gene encodes CDR1 MNHEY and CDR2 SVGAGI. V lost 6 bases to trimming and J lost 3 bases; unmatched junction nucleotides: 2. The DNA for the CDR3 is TGTGCCAGCAGAAGGGACAGGGGGCACTATGGCTACACCTTC. Protein: CASRRDRGHYGYTF.

The CDR3 reads CASSLGLETQYF. CDR3 nucleotides: TGTGCCAGCAGCCTAGGGTTGGAGACCCAGTACTTC. The chain combines TRBV7-9 with TRBJ2-5; D unresolved. This CDR3 contains 12 residues. The V gene lost 5 bases and the J gene lost 5 bases, with 9 bases spanning the gap. Germline V gene sequence: CDR1 SEHNR, CDR2 FQNEAQ (reference sequence). Together with reference TRBV7-9 and TRBJ2-5, the CDR3 gives the full variable domain: DTGVSQNPRHKITKRGQNVTFRCDPISEHNRLYWYRQTLGQGPEFLTYFQNEAQLEKSRLLSDRFSAERPKGSFSTLEIQRTEQGDSAMYLCASSLGLETQYFGPGTRLLVL.

The V and J genes are TRBV5-5 and TRBJ1-2; 8 bases agree with TRBD1. Germline CDR1 reads SGHKS; CDR2 reads YYEKEE (reference sequence). CDR3 length equals 15 residues. Trimming removed 4 bases from V and 2 bases from J; junction bases left unmatched: 7. The CDR3 bases are TGTGCCAGCAGCACCGTAGGGACAGGCAACTATGGCTACACCTTC. Translated, it gives CASSTVGTGNYGYTF.

Only a few counts were recorded for this clone. The chain uses TRBV19 and TRBJ2-1; 7 nucleotides align to TRBD2. The junction had 9 bases not matched to a gene; V was cut back by 8 bases and J by 2 bases. This CDR3 comprises 15 residues. Germline V gene sequence: CDR1 LNHDA, CDR2 SQIVND (reference sequence). The chain's CDR3 is CASLGREETYNEQFF. In DNA form, the CDR3 reads TGTGCCAGTTTGGGGAGGGAGGAGACCTACAATGAGCAGTTCTTC.

The CDR3 here is CASRRRGSGANVLTF. The DNA of the CDR3 is TGTGCCAGCAGACGACGAGGTTCTGGGGCCAACGTCCTGACTTTC. The V call is TRBV5-8, the J call TRBJ2-6; D is ambiguous. The CDR3 has 15 residues. The V end lost 5 bases, the J end lost 1 base, and 10 bases lay between the germline ends. Germline V lookup: CDR1 SGHTS, CDR2 YDEGEE.

This chain links TRBV18 with TRBJ2-7; 9 bases agree with TRBD1. Trimming removed 5 bases from V and 2 bases from J; junction bases left unmatched: 4. The CDR3 runs 14 residues. Germline CDR1 is KGHSH and CDR2 is LQKENI. The CDR3 nucleotides are TGTGCCAGCTCATGGGACAGGGTAACCTACGAGCAGTACTTC. It codes for CASSWDRVTYEQYF.

This sequence joins TRBV10-3 and TRBJ2-7, with TRBD2 identical over 8 bases. The CDR3 is 12 residues long. The germline V gene encodes CDR1 ENHRY and CDR2 SYGVKD. V gave up 8 bases and J gave up 6 bases; unmatched junction bases: 6. The CDR3 loop is CAIGTSGVEQYF. The CDR3 DNA reads as TGTGCCATCGGAACTAGCGGAGTCGAGCAGTACTTC.

The chain combines TRBV5-1 with TRBJ2-7, with 7 positions matching TRBD1. Germline CDR1 and CDR2: SGHRS and YFSETQ. The CDR3 runs to 13 residues. V shed 0 bases and J 4 bases; nucleotides not matched to a gene: 1. In DNA form, the CDR3 reads TGCGCCAGCAGCTTGGCGACAGGGTACGAGCAGTACTTC. Amino acids: CASSLATGYEQYF.

The chain employs TRBV7-2 and TRBJ2-1; D perhaps matches TRBD2 (5 bases). The CDR3 has 13 residues. Germline V lookup: CDR1 SGHTA, CDR2 FQGNSA. With 5 bases removed from V and 4 bases from J, the gap between germline ends came to 9 bases. The CDR3 DNA reads as TGTGCCAGCAGCAAACTAGGATACAATGAGCAGTTCTTC. Translated: CASSKLGYNEQFF.

In nucleotides, the CDR3 is TGTGCCAGTAGTATGTGGGGAACCTACGAGCAGTACTTC. The encoded protein is CASSMWGTYEQYF. J is TRBJ2-7 and V is TRBV19; D gene unclear. The V end was cut by 3 bases, the J end by 2 bases, with 8 bases between. Germline values: CDR1 LNHDA, CDR2 SQIVND (reference sequence). The CDR3 length is 13 residues.

This chain connects TRBV28 to TRBJ2-4; TRBD2 agrees at 7 bases. The CDR3 covers 15 residues. V lost 5 bases to trimming and J lost 0 bases; unmatched junction nucleotides: 4. Germline CDR1 MDHEN, CDR2 SYDVKM. The CDR3 spells CASSRSGVAKNIQYF. CDR3 in DNA: TGTGCCAGCAGTCGAAGCGGGGTAGCCAAAAACATTCAGTACTTC. Looking up the rest from reference TRBV28 and TRBJ2-4 gives the full variable domain: DVKVTQSSRYLVKRTGEKVFLECVQDMDHENMFWYRQDPGLGLRLIYFSYDVKMKEKGDIPEGYSVSREKKERFSLILESASTNQTSMYLCASSRSGVAKNIQYFGAGTRLSVL.